This is a list of T cell receptor beta chains from one sample in a study of cytomegalovirus exposure and HLA in healthy donors. The protocol was immunoSEQ multiplex PCR, while the TCRdb copy is restricted to in-frame clones and leaves out a portion. The table includes some 110,000 clones, roughly nine tenths detected once. Sequencing used PBMCs. The source is a man aged 18 to 29 in good health and CMV-seropositive. Both conserved end residues are part of each CDR3. The D gene is left open where the match is weak. Only some rows state a clone size, as once, few, many or a class for expanded clones.

v_gene,abundance,j_gene,len,d_gene,CDR3aa,CDR3nt
TRBV19,.,TRBJ2-7,14,TRBD1,CASAPGTASYEQYF,TGTGCCAGTGCGCCCGGGACAGCGTCCTACGAGCAGTACTTC
TRBV5-1,.,TRBJ2-3,14,.,CASSYFTSTDTQYF,TGCGCCAGCAGTTATTTTACTAGCACAGATACGCAGTATTTT
TRBV27,.,TRBJ2-3,14,.,CASSWGLGADTQYF,TGTGCCAGCAGCTGGGGACTGGGGGCAGATACGCAGTATTTT
TRBV27,.,TRBJ1-5,14,TRBD1,CASSLRGLSQPQHF,TGTGCCAGCAGCCTCAGGGGGCTGAGTCAGCCCCAGCATTTT
TRBV18,.,TRBJ2-7,11,.,CASSDREGQYF,TGTGCCAGCTCGGACAGGGAGGGGCAGTACTTC
TRBV29-1,.,TRBJ2-5,16,TRBD1,CSVEGTGESTRETQYF,TGCAGCGTTGAGGGGACAGGGGAGAGTACTCGGGAGACCCAGTACTTC
TRBV2,.,TRBJ2-6,22,TRBD1,CASSEAGTRRDRGQPGANVLTF,TGTGCCAGCAGTGAAGCGGGCACGCGGAGGGACAGGGGCCAACCTGGGGCCAACGTCCTGACTTTC
TRBV19,.,TRBJ2-1,14,.,CASSILPSANEQFF,TGTGCCAGTAGTATTCTCCCTAGCGCCAATGAGCAGTTCTTC
TRBV29-1,.,TRBJ2-5,11,.,CSGGGWETQYF,TGCAGCGGGGGGGGCTGGGAGACCCAGTACTTC
TRBV7-2,.,TRBJ2-7,14,.,CASSLLDGAYEQYF,TGTGCCAGCAGCTTGCTAGACGGTGCCTACGAGCAGTACTTC
TRBV6-6,.,TRBJ2-5,15,.,CASSYARGAQETQYF,TGTGCCAGCAGTTACGCAAGGGGTGCCCAAGAGACCCAGTACTTC
TRBV5-1,.,TRBJ1-1,18,TRBD1,CASSSAGTGKSRYTEAFF,TGCGCCAGCAGCTCCGCCGGGACAGGGAAATCCCGGTATACTGAAGCTTTCTTT
TRBV6-1,.,TRBJ2-1,15,TRBD1,CASSTGTGDHNEQFF,TGTGCCAGCAGTACCGGGACAGGGGACCACAATGAGCAGTTCTTC
TRBV2,once,TRBJ2-3,19,TRBD1,CASRINWGTGGLEGDTQYF,TGTGCCAGCAGGATCAACTGGGGGACAGGGGGCCTGGAGGGAGATACGCAGTATTTT
TRBV5-1,.,TRBJ1-1,12,.,CASSFGQPPAFF,TGCGCCAGCAGCTTCGGACAGCCACCGGCTTTCTTT
TRBV2,.,TRBJ2-5,16,TRBD2,CAISGGIEVRRETQYF,TGTGCGATTAGCGGGGGGATTGAGGTTAGGCGGGAGACCCAGTACTTC
TRBV7-9,.,TRBJ2-1,13,TRBD2,CASSYPGLAEQFF,TGTGCCAGCAGCTACCCGGGACTAGCTGAGCAGTTCTTC
TRBV7-6,once,TRBJ2-3,16,TRBD2,CASSLGIGGYTDTQYF,TGTGCCAGCAGCTTAGGGATCGGGGGGTACACAGATACGCAGTATTTT
TRBV28,once,TRBJ1-5,13,.,CASRLGFVQPQHF,TGTGCCAGCAGACTGGGCTTCGTCCAGCCCCAGCATTTT
TRBV6-5,.,TRBJ1-1,11,TRBD1,CASGQGAGAFF,TGTGCCAGCGGACAGGGGGCAGGAGCTTTCTTT
TRBV5-1,.,TRBJ2-2,14,TRBD1,CASRQGSGTGELFF,TGCGCCAGCAGACAGGGGTCAGGCACCGGGGAGCTGTTTTTT
TRBV11-2,.,TRBJ1-5,13,.,CASSLDMNQPQHF,TGTGCCAGCAGCTTAGATATGAATCAGCCCCAGCATTTT
TRBV13,.,TRBJ2-7,13,.,CASSSGTQGEQYF,TGTGCCAGCAGCTCCGGGACCCAGGGGGAGCAGTACTTC
TRBV10-3,.,TRBJ2-1,17,TRBD2,CAISRGGLTLFYNEQFF,TGTGCCATCTCCCGGGGGGGTCTAACACTATTCTACAATGAGCAGTTCTTC
TRBV14,.,TRBJ2-7,15,.,CASSRPGLSSYEQYF,TGTGCCAGCAGCCGCCCAGGGCTTAGCTCCTACGAGCAGTACTTC
TRBV30,.,TRBJ2-5,13,TRBD1,CAAGQAYQETQYF,TGTGCCGCCGGACAGGCGTACCAAGAGACCCAGTACTTC
TRBV7-8,few,TRBJ1-6,16,TRBD1,CASSFRDRGNNSPLHF,TGTGCCAGCAGCTTCCGGGACAGGGGGAATAATTCACCCCTCCACTTT
TRBV7-9,.,TRBJ1-1,12,.,CASIARGPEAFF,TGTGCCAGCATCGCGCGGGGCCCTGAAGCTTTCTTT
TRBV19,once,TRBJ2-7,13,.,CASSIELSSEQYF,TGTGCCAGTAGTATAGAATTGAGCTCCGAGCAGTACTTC
TRBV19,.,TRBJ1-2,12,.,CASKGDPRGYTF,TGTGCCAGTAAAGGTGACCCTAGGGGCTACACCTTC
TRBV5-1,once,TRBJ1-2,13,TRBD1,CASSLGQTYGYTF,TGCGCCAGCAGTTTGGGACAGACCTATGGCTACACCTTC
TRBV9,.,TRBJ1-1,15,TRBD1,CASSPMEGAYTEAFF,TGTGCCAGCAGCCCAATGGAGGGGGCGTACACTGAAGCTTTCTTT
TRBV10-2,.,TRBJ1-1,16,.,CASSSPGGGMNTEAFF,TGCGCCAGCAGTTCCCCGGGGGGGGGAATGAACACTGAAGCTTTCTTT
TRBV15,few,TRBJ1-2,15,TRBD1,CATSRADRGVSGYTF,TGTGCCACCAGCAGAGCGGACAGGGGGGTGAGCGGCTACACCTTC
TRBV6-1,.,TRBJ1-1,13,.,CASSGRTAEVAFF,TGTGCCAGCAGTGGAAGGACAGCCGAAGTAGCTTTCTTT
TRBV7-6,.,TRBJ2-3,14,.,CASSLWGDTDTQYF,TGTGCCAGCAGCTTATGGGGCGATACAGATACGCAGTATTTT
TRBV25-1,.,TRBJ1-1,16,TRBD1,CASSDWGTGANTEAFF,TGTGCCAGCAGTGATTGGGGGACAGGGGCGAACACTGAAGCTTTCTTT
TRBV6-1,.,TRBJ2-5,15,.,CASSDRGLIGETQYF,TGTGCCAGCAGTGACAGGGGCCTAATCGGGGAGACCCAGTACTTC
TRBV5-1,.,TRBJ1-6,18,TRBD1,CASSLVISGGAYNSPLHF,TGCGCCAGCAGCTTGGTAATTTCAGGGGGCGCTTATAATTCACCCCTCCACTTT
TRBV10-3,.,TRBJ1-1,12,.,CAISDKGAEAFF,TGTGCCATCAGTGATAAAGGGGCTGAAGCTTTCTTT
TRBV4-2,.,TRBJ1-5,17,TRBD1,CASSQDPRQGSNQPQHF,TGTGCCAGCAGCCAAGACCCCCGACAGGGTAGCAATCAGCCCCAGCATTTT
TRBV5-1,.,TRBJ2-3,13,TRBD1,CATRQGSTDTQYF,TGCGCCACACGACAGGGAAGCACAGATACGCAGTATTTT
TRBV6-5,few,TRBJ1-6,16,.,CASSYSSPLGGSPLHF,TGTGCCAGCAGTTACTCGAGTCCCCTCGGGGGGTCACCCCTCCACTTT
TRBV5-5,.,TRBJ2-4,14,.,CASSLRRDKNIQYF,TGTGCCAGCAGCTTGCGCCGGGACAAAAACATTCAGTACTTC
TRBV6-6,.,TRBJ2-1,15,.,CASSPPGSSYNEQFF,TGTGCCAGCAGCCCCCCCGGGAGCTCCTACAATGAGCAGTTCTTC
TRBV5-1,.,TRBJ1-1,14,.,CASSPVGGDTEAFF,TGCGCCAGCAGCCCGGTAGGGGGGGACACTGAAGCTTTCTTT
TRBV15,.,TRBJ2-1,13,.,CATSLSRVNEQFF,TGTGCCACCAGCCTGTCCAGGGTCAATGAGCAGTTCTTC
TRBV19,.,TRBJ1-4,13,TRBD1,CASRDRDMEKLFF,TGTGCCAGCCGGGACAGGGACATGGAAAAACTGTTTTTT
TRBV7-9,.,TRBJ2-2,14,.,CASLSGLNTGELFF,TGTGCCAGCCTTTCGGGACTTAACACCGGGGAGCTGTTTTTT